Sequencing of this T cell receptor (beta chain) was carried out in a study of T cells in Graves' hyperthyroidism and ophthalmopathy. The CDR3 regions of TCR beta were amplified from RNA transcripts. With the HTBI primer set, the TCR CDR3 went through a first round of RT-PCR. TCRdb passed the multiplex PCR reads through MiXCR, listing each CDR3 protein once. The data show fewer than 750,000 distinct CDR3 sequences, with roughly 15% seen just once and roughly 4.3% held by the top ten. This clonotype was seen a handful of times. The antigen remains undetermined. Germline CDR1 is SGHRS and CDR2 is YFSETQ. V was trimmed by 4 bases and J by 7 bases, leaving 23 bases between them. This CDR3 is built from 16 residues. Study-wide results and limits: Patients with ophthalmopathy were separated from those with stable hyperthyroidism by a 13 V-J model. Blood also contained most expanded thyroid clonotypes above 0.001.

Diagnosing involved the use of clinical symptoms, serum thyroxine and TRAb, thyroid ultrasound and orbital computed tomography. Sequencing was done on a sample of blood. This rearrangement joins TRBV5-1 to TRBJ1-2, with a weak D call TRBD1 (6 bases). This receptor was obtained from a woman aged 40 to 50 with Graves' ophthalmopathy. Here the CDR3 reads CASSPLGGEAGGGYTF. Here the CDR3 DNA reads TGCGCCAGCAGCCCCTTAGGGGGGGAAGCCGGTGGTGGCTACACCTTC.